This TCR beta chain was identified in a study of T cell responses to AZD1222 COVID-19 vaccine. As to this clone: The antigen remains undetermined.

Libraries were prepared by immunoSEQ multiplex PCR; TCRdb keeps only in-frame clonotypes and omits some of them. The table lists 90,000 to 120,000 clones, around nine tenths of them singletons. Findings of the study overall: There were mostly white British donors and more females than males, and clonal diversity was possibly underestimated.

Sample: peripheral blood, taken 28 days after the second AZD1222 dose. The source of this sequence is an adult who received the AZD1222 COVID-19 vaccine.

CDR3 in DNA: TGTGCCAGCAGCTTAGGGACAGGGGGCCACACTGAAGCTTTCTTT. This codes for CASSLGTGGHTEAFF. The V call is TRBV13, the J call TRBJ1-1; 10 bases are shared with TRBD1. J was trimmed by 3 bases and V by 0 bases; bases with no gene match: 1. CDR3 length: 15 residues. Germline CDR1 PRHDT, CDR2 FYEKMQ (reference sequence).